Following are 9 T cell receptor beta chains from one sample sequenced in a study of regulatory T cells in long-lasting Graves disease. CDR3 regions were amplified by Arm-PCR using iRepertoire HTBI primers to build TCR beta libraries. TCRdb reanalysed the multiplex PCR reads using MiXCR and keeps one entry per CDR3 protein. This sample yields 450,000 to 600,000 distinct CDR3 sequences, of which around 16% are seen a single time; 12% belongs to the top ten. Described time point: newly diagnosed GD, antithyroid drugs for less than 3 months. From PBMCs, RNA was extracted and then used to make the TCR library. These records were also assigned to another study, of T cells in Graves' hyperthyroidism and ophthalmopathy.

This specimen was peripheral blood mononuclear cells (PBMCs), taken at new diagnosis, from a patient treated with antithyroid drugs. Receptors originate from a man between 40 and 49 years old with Graves disease.

The table lists this clonotype with many counts. The J gene is TRBJ2-5, the V gene TRBV11-2; TRBD1 aligns across 7 bases. V trimming: 5 bases; J trimming: 1 base; junction bases outside the gene matches: 4. Germline V gives CDR1 SGHAT, CDR2 FQNNGV. The CDR3 loop spans 14 amino acids. Written as DNA, the CDR3 is TGTGCCAGCAGCAGACAGGGCCCCCAAGAGACCCAGTACTTC. This encodes CASSRQGPQETQYF.

The rearrangement joins TRBV29-1 to TRBJ1-2; D is perhaps TRBD1 (6 bases). Trimming pared 5 bases from V and 6 bases from J, leaving 10 bases between. Germline V CDR1 and CDR2: SQVTM, ANQGSEA. The CDR3 runs to 11 residues. CDR3: CSVLGGDGYTF. The DNA for the CDR3 is TGCAGCGTTCTAGGGGGGGATGGCTACACCTTC.

This clonotype was seen a few times. The chain recombines TRBV15 with TRBJ1-4, with D unresolved. Trimming pared 4 bases from V and 8 bases from J, leaving 11 bases between. The CDR3 totals 13 residues. The V gene's germline CDR1 is LNHNV and CDR2 YYDKDF (reference sequence). The CDR3, as DNA: TGTGCCACCAGCACCTTCCTGTACGAAAAACTGTTTTTT. Protein: CATSTFLYEKLFF.

This clonotype was counted at least ten times. The chain links TRBV2 to TRBJ2-1, with D possibly matching TRBD2 (6 bases). The germline V and J ends were trimmed by 3 bases and 0 bases, with 9 bases remaining between them. Germline assignment: CDR1 SNHLY and CDR2 FYNNEI. This CDR3 is built from 15 residues. Written as DNA, the CDR3 is TGTGCCAGCAGTGACCTGGGGGGCTCCTACAATGAGCAGTTCTTC. Translated: CASSDLGGSYNEQFF.

This clonotype was counted at least ten times. J is TRBJ2-1 and V is TRBV6-2 or TRBV6-3; TRBD1 matches 7 bases. Germline trimming cut 3 bases from V and 0 bases from J; bases unmatched to any gene: 5. The CDR3 spans 16 residues. From germline, CDR1 is MNHEY and CDR2 SVGEGT. The CDR3 DNA reads as TGTGCCAGCAGTTATATAACAGGGGTCTCCTACAATGAGCAGTTCTTC. This codes for CASSYITGVSYNEQFF.

This clonotype was seen only a few times. CDR3 sequence (DNA): TGTGCCAGCACGCCCGAAGAGACCCAGTACTTC. This codes for CASTPEETQYF. The chain couples TRBV2 to TRBJ2-5; no clear D gene. This CDR3 has 11 residues. Germline CDR1 SNHLY, CDR2 FYNNEI. V was trimmed by 7 bases and J by 3 bases, leaving 6 bases between them. The full variable domain, completed using reference TRBV2 and TRBJ2-5, is EPEVTQTPSHQVTQMGQEVILRCVPISNHLYFYWYRQILGQKVEFLVSFYNNEISEKSEIFDDQFSVERPDGSNFTLKIRSTKLEDSAMYFCASTPEETQYFGPGTRLLVL.

A word on this clonotype: An end of the junction does not agree with germline; a read error may underlie this. The chain employs TRBV10-2 and TRBJ2-3; 8 nucleotides line up with TRBD2. This CDR3 has 15 amino acids. Germline lookup yields CDR1 WSHSY and CDR2 SAAADI. The DNA of the CDR3 is TGCGCCAGCATTGAGAGCGGGAGCTTGCCAGATACGCAGTATTTT. Translating gives CASIESGSLPDTQYF.

The sample holds a few counts of this clonotype. V and J are TRBV3-1 and TRBJ2-2, with D perhaps TRBD2 (6 bases). Germline loops: CDR1 LGHDT, CDR2 YNNKEL (reference sequence). Deletions cut 0 bases from V and 6 bases from J, with 8 bases between. This CDR3 has 14 residues. CDR3 amino acids: CASSQEGEAGELFF. The CDR3 coding sequence is TGTGCCAGCAGCCAAGAGGGGGAGGCCGGGGAGCTGTTTTTT.

This clonotype was picked up many times. The chain has TRBV5-1 and TRBJ2-3; 9 bases are a match to TRBD2. The CDR3 extends over 15 amino acids. The germline V gene encodes CDR1 SGHRS and CDR2 YFSETQ. V lost 5 bases to trimming and J lost 4 bases; unmatched junction nucleotides: 8. CDR3 sequence: CASREGGRGADTQYF. CDR3 sequence (DNA): TGCGCCAGCAGAGAGGGCGGGAGGGGCGCAGATACGCAGTATTTT.